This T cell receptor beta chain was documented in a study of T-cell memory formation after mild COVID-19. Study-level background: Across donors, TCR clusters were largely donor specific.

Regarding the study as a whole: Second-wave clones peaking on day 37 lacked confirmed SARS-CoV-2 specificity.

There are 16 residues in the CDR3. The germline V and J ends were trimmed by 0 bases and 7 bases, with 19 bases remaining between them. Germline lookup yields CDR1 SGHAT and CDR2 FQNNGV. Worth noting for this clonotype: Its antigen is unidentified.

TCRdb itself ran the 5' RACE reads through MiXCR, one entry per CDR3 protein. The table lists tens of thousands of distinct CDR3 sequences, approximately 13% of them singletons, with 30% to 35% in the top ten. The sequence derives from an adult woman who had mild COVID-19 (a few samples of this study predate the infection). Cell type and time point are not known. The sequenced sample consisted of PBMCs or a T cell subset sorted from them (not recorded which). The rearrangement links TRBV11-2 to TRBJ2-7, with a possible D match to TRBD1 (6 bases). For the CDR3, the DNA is TGTGCCAGCAGCTTAGATGGCCAGGGGCGTACTACTGAGCAGTACTTC. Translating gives CASSLDGQGRTTEQYF.